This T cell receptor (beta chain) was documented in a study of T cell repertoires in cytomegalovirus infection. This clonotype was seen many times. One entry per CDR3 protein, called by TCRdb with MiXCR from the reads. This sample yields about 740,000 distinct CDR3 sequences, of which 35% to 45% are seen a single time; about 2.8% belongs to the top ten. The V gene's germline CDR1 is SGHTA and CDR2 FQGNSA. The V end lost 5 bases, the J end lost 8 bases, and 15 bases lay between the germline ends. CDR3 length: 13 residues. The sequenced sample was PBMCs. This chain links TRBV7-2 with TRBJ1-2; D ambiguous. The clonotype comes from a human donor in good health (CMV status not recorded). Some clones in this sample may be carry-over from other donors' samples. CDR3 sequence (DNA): TGTGCCAGCAGCCCATATGATGGGGTGGGCTACACCTTC. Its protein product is CASSPYDGVGYTF. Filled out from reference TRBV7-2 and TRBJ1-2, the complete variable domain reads GAGVSQSPSNKVTEKGKDVELRCDPISGHTALYWYRQSLGQGLEFLIYFQGNSAPDKSGLPSDRFSAERTGGSVSTLTIQRTQQEDSAVYLCASSPYDGVGYTFGSGTRLTVV.